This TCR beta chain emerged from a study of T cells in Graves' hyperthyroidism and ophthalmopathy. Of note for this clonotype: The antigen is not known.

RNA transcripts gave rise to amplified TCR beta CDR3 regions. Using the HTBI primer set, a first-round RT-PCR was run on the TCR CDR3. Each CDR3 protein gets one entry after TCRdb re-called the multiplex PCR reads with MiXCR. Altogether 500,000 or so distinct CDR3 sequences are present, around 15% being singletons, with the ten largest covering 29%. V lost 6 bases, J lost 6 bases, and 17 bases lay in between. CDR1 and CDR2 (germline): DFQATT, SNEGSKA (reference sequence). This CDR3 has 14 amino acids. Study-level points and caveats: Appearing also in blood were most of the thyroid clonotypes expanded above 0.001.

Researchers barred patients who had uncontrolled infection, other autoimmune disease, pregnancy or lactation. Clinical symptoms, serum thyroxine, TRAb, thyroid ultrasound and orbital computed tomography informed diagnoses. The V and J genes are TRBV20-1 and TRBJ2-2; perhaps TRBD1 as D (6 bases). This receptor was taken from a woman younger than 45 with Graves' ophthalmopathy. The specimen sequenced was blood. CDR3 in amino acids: CSAAPAYRAGELFF. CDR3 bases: TGCAGTGCAGCGCCGGCGTACAGGGCCGGGGAGCTGTTTTTT.